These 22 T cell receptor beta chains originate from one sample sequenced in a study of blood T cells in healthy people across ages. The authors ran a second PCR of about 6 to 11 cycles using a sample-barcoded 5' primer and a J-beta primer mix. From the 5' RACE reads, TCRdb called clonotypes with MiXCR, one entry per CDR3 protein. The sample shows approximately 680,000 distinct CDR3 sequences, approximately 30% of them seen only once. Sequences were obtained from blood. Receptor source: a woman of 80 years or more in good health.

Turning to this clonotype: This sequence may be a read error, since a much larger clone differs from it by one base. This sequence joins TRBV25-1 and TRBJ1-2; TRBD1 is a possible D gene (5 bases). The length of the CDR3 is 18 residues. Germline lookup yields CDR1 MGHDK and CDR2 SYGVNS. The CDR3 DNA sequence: TGTGCCAGCAGTGCCCCCGCGGGCAGGGCAGGCAGAAACTATAGCTACACCTTC. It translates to CASSAPAGRAGRNYSYTF.

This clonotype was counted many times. The CDR3 DNA reads as TGTGCCAGCAGCTTAGAGGACAGGGGACCCACTGAAGCTTTCTTT. Translation gives CASSLEDRGPTEAFF. The chain employs TRBV13 and TRBJ1-1; 9 bases line up with TRBD1. The germline CDR1 and CDR2 sequences are PRHDT and FYEKMQ (reference sequence). This CDR3 has 15 amino acids. Germline trimming cut 1 base from V and 4 bases from J; bases unmatched to any gene: 4.

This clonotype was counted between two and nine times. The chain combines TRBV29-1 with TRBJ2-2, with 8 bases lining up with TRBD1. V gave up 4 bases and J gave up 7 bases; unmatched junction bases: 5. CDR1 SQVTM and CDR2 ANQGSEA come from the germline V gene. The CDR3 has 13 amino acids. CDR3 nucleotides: TGCAGCGTTGTTCAGGGGGCCGGCGGGGAGCTGTTTTTT. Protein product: CSVVQGAGGELFF.

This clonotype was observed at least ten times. The CDR3 DNA reads as TGCGCCAGCAGCCCGACTAGCGGGGGCCCCCCCGGGGAGCTGTTTTTT. It translates to CASSPTSGGPPGELFF. The chain uses TRBV4-3 and TRBJ2-2, with 12 bases aligning to TRBD2. In germline, CDR1 is LGHNA, CDR2 YSLEER. The CDR3 has 16 residues. The V segment lost 4 bases and the J segment 6 bases; nucleotides outside the gene matches: 6.

The CDR3 reads CSARTASGVRNEQFF. The CDR3 DNA reads as TGCAGTGCTAGAACGGCTAGCGGGGTTAGAAATGAGCAGTTCTTC. This chain joins TRBV20-1 and TRBJ2-1; 9 bases align to TRBD2. V was clipped by 2 bases and J by 7 bases; unmatched bases: 9. This CDR3 has 15 residues. CDR1 is DFQATT and CDR2 is SNEGSKA in the germline V gene (reference sequence).

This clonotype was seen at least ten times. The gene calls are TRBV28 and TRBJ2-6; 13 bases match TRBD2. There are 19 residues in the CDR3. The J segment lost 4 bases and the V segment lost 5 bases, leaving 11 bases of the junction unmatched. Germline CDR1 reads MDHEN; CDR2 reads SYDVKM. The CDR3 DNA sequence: TGTGCCAGCAGTCCTTTACTACTAGCGGGGGGGCTCGGGGCCAACGTCCTGACTTTC. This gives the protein CASSPLLLAGGLGANVLTF.

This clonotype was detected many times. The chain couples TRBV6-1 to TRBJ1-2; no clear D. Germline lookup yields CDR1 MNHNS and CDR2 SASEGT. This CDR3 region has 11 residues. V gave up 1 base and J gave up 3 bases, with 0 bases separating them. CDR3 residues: CASSEDYGYTF. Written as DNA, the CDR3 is TGTGCCAGCAGTGAAGACTATGGCTACACCTTC.

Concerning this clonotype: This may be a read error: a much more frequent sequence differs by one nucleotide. The CDR3 spells CASSCQGINEKLFF. In DNA, the CDR3 is TGTGCCAGCAGTTGCCAGGGAATTAATGAAAAACTGTTTTTT. The chain has TRBV12-3 or TRBV12-4 and TRBJ1-4; D is perhaps TRBD1 (5 bases). V was clipped by 4 bases and J by 4 bases, with 10 bases between them. The CDR3 loop spans 14 amino acids.

CDR3 protein: CASSSPGSVNTEAFF. The CDR3 nucleotides are TGTGCCAGCAGTTCGCCGGGCTCAGTGAACACTGAAGCTTTCTTT. The chain has TRBV5-6 and TRBJ1-1; D call uncertain. The length of the CDR3 is 15 residues. Germline V lookup: CDR1 SGHDT, CDR2 YYEEEE. The ends were cut back, 5 bases at V and 0 bases at J, with 14 bases in the middle.

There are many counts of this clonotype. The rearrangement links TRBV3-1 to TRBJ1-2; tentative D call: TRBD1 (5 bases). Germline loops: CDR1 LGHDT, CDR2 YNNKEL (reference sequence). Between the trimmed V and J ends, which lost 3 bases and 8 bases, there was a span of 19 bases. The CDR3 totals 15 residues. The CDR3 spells CASSQTFRDLRGYTF. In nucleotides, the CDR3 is TGTGCCAGCAGCCAGACATTCCGGGACCTCCGCGGCTACACCTTC.

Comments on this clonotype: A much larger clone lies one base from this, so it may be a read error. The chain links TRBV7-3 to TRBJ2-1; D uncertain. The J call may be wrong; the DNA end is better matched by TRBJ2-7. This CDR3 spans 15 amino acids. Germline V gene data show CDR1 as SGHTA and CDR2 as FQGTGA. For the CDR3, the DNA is TGTGCCAGCAGCGCCCGGCGGAGCTCCTACAATGAGCAGTACTTC. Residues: CASSARRSSYNEQYF.

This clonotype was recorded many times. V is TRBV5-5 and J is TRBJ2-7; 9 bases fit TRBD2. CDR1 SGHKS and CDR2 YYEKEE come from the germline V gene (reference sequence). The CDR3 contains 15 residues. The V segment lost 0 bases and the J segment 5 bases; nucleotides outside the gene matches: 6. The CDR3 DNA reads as TGTGCCAGCAGCTTGGGGCGGGGGGGTTCTGACGAGCAGTACTTC. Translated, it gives CASSLGRGGSDEQYF.

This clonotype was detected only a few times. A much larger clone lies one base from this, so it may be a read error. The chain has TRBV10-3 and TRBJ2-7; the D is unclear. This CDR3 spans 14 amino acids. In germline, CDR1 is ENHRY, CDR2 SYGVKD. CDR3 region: CAIRELNPSYEQYF. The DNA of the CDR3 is TGTGCCATCAGGGAGTTAAACCCGAGCTACGAGCAGTACTTC.

DNA for the CDR3: TGTGCCAGCAGTGGATCGGGGCAGACAAAGAGGAACACTGAAGCTTTCTTT. It yields the protein CASSGSGQTKRNTEAFF. The chain carries TRBV6-1 and TRBJ1-1, with a weak D call TRBD1 (5 bases). CDR3 length: 17 residues. Per germline, CDR1 MNHNS and CDR2 SASEGT. Between the trimmed V and J ends, which lost 4 bases and 1 base, there was a span of 19 bases.

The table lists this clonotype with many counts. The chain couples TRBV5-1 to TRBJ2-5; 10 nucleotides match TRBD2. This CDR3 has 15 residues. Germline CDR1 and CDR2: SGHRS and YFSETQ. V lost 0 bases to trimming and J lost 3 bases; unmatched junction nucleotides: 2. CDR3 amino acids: CASSLAGTSEETQYF. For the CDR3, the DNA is TGCGCCAGCAGCTTGGCCGGGACTAGCGAAGAGACCCAGTACTTC.

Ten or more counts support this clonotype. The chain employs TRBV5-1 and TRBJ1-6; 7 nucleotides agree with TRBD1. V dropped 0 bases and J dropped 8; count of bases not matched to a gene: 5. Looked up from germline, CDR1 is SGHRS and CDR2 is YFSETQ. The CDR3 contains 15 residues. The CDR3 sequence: CASSLDRGSYSPLHF. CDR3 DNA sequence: TGCGCCAGCAGCTTGGACAGGGGTTCCTATTCACCCCTCCACTTT. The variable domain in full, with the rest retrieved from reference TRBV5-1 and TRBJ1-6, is KAGVTQTPRYLIKTRGQQVTLSCSPISGHRSVSWYQQTPGQGLQFLFEYFSETQRNKGNFPGRFSGRQFSNSRSEMNVSTLELGDSALYLCASSLDRGSYSPLHFGNGTRLTVT.

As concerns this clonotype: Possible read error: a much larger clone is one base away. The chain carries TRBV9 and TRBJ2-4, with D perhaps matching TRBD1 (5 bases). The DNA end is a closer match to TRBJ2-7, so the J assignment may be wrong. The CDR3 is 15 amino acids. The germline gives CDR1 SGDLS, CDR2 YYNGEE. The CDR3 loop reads CASSPLGHSDYEQYF. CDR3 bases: TGTGCCAGCAGCCCCCTGGGGCATAGTGACTACGAGCAGTACTTC.

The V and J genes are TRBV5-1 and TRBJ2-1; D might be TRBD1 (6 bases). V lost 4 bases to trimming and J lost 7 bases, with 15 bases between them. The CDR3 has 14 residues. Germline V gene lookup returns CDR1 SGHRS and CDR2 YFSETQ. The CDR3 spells CASSGVQGLNEQFF. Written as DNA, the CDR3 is TGCGCCAGCAGCGGGGTACAGGGATTAAATGAGCAGTTCTTC.

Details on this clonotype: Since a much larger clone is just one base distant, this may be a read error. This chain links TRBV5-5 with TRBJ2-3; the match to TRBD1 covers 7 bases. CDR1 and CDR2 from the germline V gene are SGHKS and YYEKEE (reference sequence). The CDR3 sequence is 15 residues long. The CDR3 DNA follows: TGTGCCAGCAGCCCCCTAGGGACAGCTACAGATGCGCAGTATTTT. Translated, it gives CASSPLGTATDAQYF.

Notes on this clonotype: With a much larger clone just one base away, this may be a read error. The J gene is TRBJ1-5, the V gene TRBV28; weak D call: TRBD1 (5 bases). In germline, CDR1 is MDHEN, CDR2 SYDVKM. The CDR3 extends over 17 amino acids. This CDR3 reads CASRGKKKGYSNQHQHF. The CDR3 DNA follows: TGTGCCAGCCGGGGCAAGAAGAAGGGTTATAGCAATCAGCACCAGCATTTT.

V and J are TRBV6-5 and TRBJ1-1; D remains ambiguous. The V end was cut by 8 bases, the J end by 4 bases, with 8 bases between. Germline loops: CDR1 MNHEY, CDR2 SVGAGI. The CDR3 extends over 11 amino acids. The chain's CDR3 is CASGRFTEAFF. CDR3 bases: TGTGCCAGCGGACGGTTCACTGAAGCTTTCTTT.

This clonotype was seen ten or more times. In nucleotides, the CDR3 is TGTGCCAGCAGCTTAGTTCCGCAGGGTCCTTCTTCACCCCTCCACTTT. It specifies CASSLVPQGPSSPLHF. This chain joins TRBV7-2 and TRBJ1-6; D is possibly TRBD1 (5 bases). The germline V gene encodes CDR1 SGHTA and CDR2 FQGNSA. The CDR3 runs 16 residues. Trimming removed 1 base from V and 9 bases from J, with 16 bases in between.